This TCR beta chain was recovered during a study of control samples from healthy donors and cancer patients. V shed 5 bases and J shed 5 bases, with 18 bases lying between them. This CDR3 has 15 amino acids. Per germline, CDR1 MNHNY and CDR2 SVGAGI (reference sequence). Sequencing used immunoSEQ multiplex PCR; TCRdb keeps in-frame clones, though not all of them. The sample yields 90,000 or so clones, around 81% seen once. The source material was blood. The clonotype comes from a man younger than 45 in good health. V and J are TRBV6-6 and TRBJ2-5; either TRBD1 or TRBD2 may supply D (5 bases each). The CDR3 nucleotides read TGTGCCAGCAGTAACCTCGGGGTCTCAGGGGAGACCCAGTACTTC. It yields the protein CASSNLGVSGETQYF.